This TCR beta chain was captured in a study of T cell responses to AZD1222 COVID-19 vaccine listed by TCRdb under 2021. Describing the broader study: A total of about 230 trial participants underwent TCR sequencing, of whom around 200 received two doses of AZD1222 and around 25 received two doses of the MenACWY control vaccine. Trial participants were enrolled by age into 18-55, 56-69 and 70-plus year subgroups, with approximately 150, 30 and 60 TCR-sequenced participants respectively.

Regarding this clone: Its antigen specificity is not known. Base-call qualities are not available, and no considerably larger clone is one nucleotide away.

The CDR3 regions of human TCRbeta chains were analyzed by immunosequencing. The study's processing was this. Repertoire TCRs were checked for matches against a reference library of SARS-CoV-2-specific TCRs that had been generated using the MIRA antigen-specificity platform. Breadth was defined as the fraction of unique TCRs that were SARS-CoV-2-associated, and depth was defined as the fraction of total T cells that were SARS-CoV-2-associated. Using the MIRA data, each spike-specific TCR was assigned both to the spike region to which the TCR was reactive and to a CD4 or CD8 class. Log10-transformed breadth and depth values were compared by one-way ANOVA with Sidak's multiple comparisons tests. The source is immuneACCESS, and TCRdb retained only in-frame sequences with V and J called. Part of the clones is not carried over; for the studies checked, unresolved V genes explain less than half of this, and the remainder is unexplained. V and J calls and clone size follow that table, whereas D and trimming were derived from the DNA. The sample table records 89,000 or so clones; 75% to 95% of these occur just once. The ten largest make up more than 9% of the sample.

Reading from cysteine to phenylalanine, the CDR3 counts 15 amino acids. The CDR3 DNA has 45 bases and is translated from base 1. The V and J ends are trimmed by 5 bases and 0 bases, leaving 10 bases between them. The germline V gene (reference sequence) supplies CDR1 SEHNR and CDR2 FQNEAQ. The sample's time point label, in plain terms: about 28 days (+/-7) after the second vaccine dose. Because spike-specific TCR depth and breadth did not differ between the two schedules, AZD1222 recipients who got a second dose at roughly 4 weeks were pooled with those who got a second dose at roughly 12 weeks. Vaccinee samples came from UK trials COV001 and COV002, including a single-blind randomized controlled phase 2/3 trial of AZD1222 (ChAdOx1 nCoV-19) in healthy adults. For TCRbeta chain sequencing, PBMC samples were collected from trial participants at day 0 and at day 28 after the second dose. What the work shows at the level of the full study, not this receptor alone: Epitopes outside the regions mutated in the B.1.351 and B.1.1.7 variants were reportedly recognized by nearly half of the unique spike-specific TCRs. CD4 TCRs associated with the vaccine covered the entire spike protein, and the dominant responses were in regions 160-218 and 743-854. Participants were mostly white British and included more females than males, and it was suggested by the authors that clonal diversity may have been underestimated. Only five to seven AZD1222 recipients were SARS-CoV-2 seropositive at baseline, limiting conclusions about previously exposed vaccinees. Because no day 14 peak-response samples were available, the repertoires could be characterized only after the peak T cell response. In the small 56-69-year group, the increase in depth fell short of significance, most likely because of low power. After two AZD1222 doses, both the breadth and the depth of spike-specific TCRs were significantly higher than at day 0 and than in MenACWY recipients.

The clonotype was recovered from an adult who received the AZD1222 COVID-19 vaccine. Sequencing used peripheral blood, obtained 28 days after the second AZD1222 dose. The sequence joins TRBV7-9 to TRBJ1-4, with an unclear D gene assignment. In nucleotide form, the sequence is TGTGCCAGCAGCGGTGAACTTGCAACTAATGAAAAACTGTTTTTT. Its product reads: CASSGELATNEKLFF.